These T cell receptor beta chains were read from a single sample in a study of T cells and Merkel cell carcinoma outcomes. Data came from immunoSEQ multiplex PCR; TCRdb stores just in-frame clones and leaves some out. The table has approximately 6,100 clones, approximately 75% seen once. Sequences were obtained from tumor tissue from Merkel cell carcinoma. Every receptor here comes from a human donor with Merkel cell carcinoma. The CDR3 runs from the conserved cysteine through the conserved F or W. Fields, in order: clone size, V gene, J gene, D gene, CDR3 length, CDR3 DNA, CDR3 protein. A D gene is named only where the DNA matches it firmly. Size tells how often a clone was seen (once, few, many) or the class of an expanded clone, and some rows leave it out.

size: few; V: TRBV19; J: TRBJ2-1; D: TRBD2; length: 15; DNA: TGTGCCAGTAGAGGGACTAGCGGGGGCCACAATGAGCAGTTCTTC; CDR3: CASRGTSGGHNEQFF
size: NA; V: TRBV5-1; J: TRBJ2-5; D: NA; length: 15; DNA: TGCGCCAGCAGCTTGGGGGCGCGCGGAGAAGAGACCCAGTACTTC; CDR3: CASSLGARGEETQYF
size: NA; V: TRBV19; J: TRBJ1-6; D: NA; length: 15; DNA: TGTGCCAGTAGTTCATATGGCCGCGTACAAGAACCCCTCCACTTT; CDR3: CASSSYGRVQEPLHF
size: NA; V: TRBV6-1; J: TRBJ2-1; D: NA; length: 13; DNA: TGTGCCAGCAGTGAGAGGGGCTTCAATGAGCAGTTCTTC; CDR3: CASSERGFNEQFF
size: NA; V: TRBV7-9; J: TRBJ2-5; D: NA; length: 14; DNA: TGTGCCAGCAGCGCCCGACAGGCGCAAGAGACCCAGTACTTC; CDR3: CASSARQAQETQYF
size: NA; V: TRBV18; J: TRBJ2-3; D: NA; length: 13; DNA: TGTGCCAGCTCACCACCGGCCAGGGATACGCAGTATTTT; CDR3: CASSPPARDTQYF
size: NA; V: TRBV5-6; J: TRBJ2-3; D: NA; length: 15; DNA: TGTGCCAGCAGCTTGGCAGGGACGGCGACAGATACGCAGTATTTT; CDR3: CASSLAGTATDTQYF
size: once; V: TRBV7-2; J: TRBJ2-1; D: NA; length: 14; DNA: TGTGCCAGCAGGTCGGTCGGTTGGAACAATGAGCAGTTCTTC; CDR3: CASRSVGWNNEQFF
size: NA; V: TRBV18; J: TRBJ2-3; D: TRBD1; length: 18; DNA: TGTGCCAACTCACCACCGTCCGACAGGGGGCGCGTTACAGATACGCAGTATTTT; CDR3: CANSPPSDRGRVTDTQYF
size: NA; V: TRBV7-9; J: TRBJ2-1; D: TRBD2; length: 14; DNA: TGTGCCAGCAGCTTAAGGGGCGGGAGGTGGGAGCAGTTCTTC; CDR3: CASSLRGGRWEQFF
size: NA; V: TRBV20-1; J: TRBJ1-4; D: NA; length: 11; DNA: TGCAGTGCTAGTCCCGGGGAAAAACTGTTTTTT; CDR3: CSASPGEKLFF
size: NA; V: TRBV9; J: TRBJ2-5; D: TRBD2; length: 14; DNA: TGTGCCAGCAGCTCCGGGGGGGGCGGAGAGACCCAGTACTTC; CDR3: CASSSGGGGETQYF
size: NA; V: TRBV28; J: TRBJ2-7; D: NA; length: 12; DNA: TGTGCCAGCAGTTTAATGGGGGGCGAGCAGTACTTC; CDR3: CASSLMGGEQYF
size: few; V: TRBV7-8; J: TRBJ1-2; D: NA; length: 14; DNA: TGTGCCAGCAGCGGAGGGCCCAGCGAGGATGGCTACACCTTC; CDR3: CASSGGPSEDGYTF
size: NA; V: TRBV19; J: TRBJ2-5; D: TRBD2; length: 15; DNA: TGTGCTAGTAGTATGCTAGCGGGAGGGCAGGAGACCCAGTACTTC; CDR3: CASSMLAGGQETQYF
size: NA; V: TRBV19; J: TRBJ2-7; D: NA; length: 13; DNA: TGTGCCAGTAGTATTCTTTGGCAGGGCGAGCAGTACTTC; CDR3: CASSILWQGEQYF
size: NA; V: TRBV28; J: TRBJ2-7; D: TRBD2; length: 14; DNA: TGTGCCAGCAGGCCTCTAGCGGGAGATTACGAGCAGTACTTC; CDR3: CASRPLAGDYEQYF
size: NA; V: TRBV7-9; J: TRBJ2-1; D: NA; length: 11; DNA: TGTGCCAGCAGCCGCTCCAATGAGCAGTTCTTC; CDR3: CASSRSNEQFF
size: NA; V: TRBV5-1; J: TRBJ1-3; D: NA; length: 15; DNA: TGCGCCAGCAGCAGGGGGGAAAACTCTGGAAACACCATATATTTT; CDR3: CASSRGENSGNTIYF
size: NA; V: TRBV7-2; J: TRBJ2-2; D: NA; length: 15; DNA: TGTGCCAGCAGTCCCCAAGGGGTCCTCACCGGGGAGCTGTTTTTT; CDR3: CASSPQGVLTGELFF
size: NA; V: TRBV6-1; J: TRBJ2-7; D: NA; length: 15; DNA: TGTGCCAGCAGTGAAGGGGATCTAAGCGTATACGAGCAGTACTTC; CDR3: CASSEGDLSVYEQYF
size: few; V: TRBV5-5; J: TRBJ2-7; D: TRBD1; length: 14; DNA: TGTGCCAGCAGCTTGGGGGACAGGGTGGGCGAGCAGTACTTC; CDR3: CASSLGDRVGEQYF
size: few; V: TRBV5-1; J: TRBJ2-1; D: NA; length: 14; DNA: TGCGCCTGCGAACGGGACGAGGGCTACAATGAGCAGTTCTTC; CDR3: CACERDEGYNEQFF
size: few; V: TRBV11-2; J: TRBJ2-7; D: NA; length: 12; DNA: TGTGCCAGCAGGGAGGGGAGTGGCGAGCAGTACTTC; CDR3: CASREGSGEQYF
size: NA; V: TRBV6-1; J: TRBJ2-5; D: NA; length: 13; DNA: TGTGCCAGCAGTGAAGGTTGGAGGGGGACCCAGTACTTC; CDR3: CASSEGWRGTQYF
size: NA; V: TRBV5-1; J: TRBJ2-1; D: NA; length: 15; DNA: TGCGCCAGCACACACTTAGCGGCCTCCTACAATGAGCAGTTCTTC; CDR3: CASTHLAASYNEQFF
size: NA; V: TRBV7-6; J: TRBJ2-1; D: NA; length: 14; DNA: TGTGCCAGCAGCTCAAGGGGGACGAACAATGAGCAGTTCTTC; CDR3: CASSSRGTNNEQFF
size: few; V: TRBV5-4; J: TRBJ1-6; D: NA; length: 15; DNA: TGTGCCAGCAGCTTGGGCGAGACCCTGGGGTCACCCCTCCACTTT; CDR3: CASSLGETLGSPLHF
size: NA; V: TRBV5-1; J: TRBJ2-7; D: TRBD1; length: 15; DNA: TGCGCCAGCAGCTCGGGACAGGCCCCTTCCTACGAGCAGTACTTC; CDR3: CASSSGQAPSYEQYF
size: NA; V: TRBV28; J: TRBJ2-5; D: NA; length: 15; DNA: TGTGCCAGCAGCCCCCTCATCATGTACCAAGAGACCCAGTACTTC; CDR3: CASSPLIMYQETQYF
size: few; V: TRBV14; J: TRBJ2-7; D: TRBD1; length: 16; DNA: TGTGCCAGCAGCTCCTATCATGGGACAGTCTCCTACGAGCAGTACTTC; CDR3: CASSSYHGTVSYEQYF
size: few; V: TRBV11-2; J: TRBJ2-1; D: NA; length: 13; DNA: TGTGCCAGCAGCTTAGAGACGGGTACCGAGCAGTTCTTC; CDR3: CASSLETGTEQFF
size: NA; V: TRBV28; J: TRBJ2-3; D: NA; length: 16; DNA: TGTGCCAGCAGCATACAGGTGGGGAGTGGGACAGATACGCAGTATTTT; CDR3: CASSIQVGSGTDTQYF
size: NA; V: TRBV19; J: TRBJ2-3; D: NA; length: 13; DNA: TGTGCCAGTAGTATACAGGCCGCAGATACGCAGTATTTT; CDR3: CASSIQAADTQYF
size: NA; V: TRBV19; J: TRBJ2-1; D: NA; length: 15; DNA: TGTGCCAGTAAGGTGGGGACAAGCTCCTACAATGAGCAGTTCTTC; CDR3: CASKVGTSSYNEQFF
size: NA; V: TRBV11-2; J: TRBJ2-5; D: NA; length: 14; DNA: TGTGCCAGCAGCTTGGCGGGGATCACGGAGACCCAGTACTTC; CDR3: CASSLAGITETQYF
size: NA; V: TRBV27; J: TRBJ2-2; D: TRBD2; length: 16; DNA: TGTGCCAACAGTCACTTGACTAGCGGGATGGTCGGGGAGCTGTTTTTT; CDR3: CANSHLTSGMVGELFF
size: NA; V: TRBV7-9; J: TRBJ2-1; D: NA; length: 15; DNA: TGTGCCAGCAGCCCCGACTGGAGCTCCTACAATGAGCAGTTCTTC; CDR3: CASSPDWSSYNEQFF
size: once; V: TRBV9; J: TRBJ2-1; D: NA; length: 15; DNA: TGTGCCAGCAGCGTAGCCAGGGGATTCTACAATGAGCAGTTCTTC; CDR3: CASSVARGFYNEQFF
size: once; V: TRBV29-1; J: TRBJ1-1; D: NA; length: 14; DNA: TGCAGCGTAGCCGGGCAGACGTCAAACACTGAAGCTTTTTTT; CDR3: CSVAGQTSNTEAFF
size: NA; V: TRBV18; J: TRBJ1-1; D: NA; length: 16; DNA: TGTGCCAGCTCACCGTCACCGGGACAAGGAGGGACTGAAGCTTTCTTT; CDR3: CASSPSPGQGGTEAFF
size: NA; V: TRBV11-2; J: TRBJ2-7; D: TRBD2; length: 15; DNA: TGTGCCAGCAGCATAAAGACTAGCGGGAGCTACGAGCAGTACTTC; CDR3: CASSIKTSGSYEQYF
size: NA; V: TRBV28; J: TRBJ2-2; D: TRBD1; length: 15; DNA: TGTGCCAGCAGCTCGGACAGGGGATGGGCCGGGGAGCTGTTTTTT; CDR3: CASSSDRGWAGELFF
size: few; V: TRBV4-1; J: TRBJ2-4; D: NA; length: 16; DNA: TGCGCCAGCAGCCAAGTATCAGGGAGAGTCGCTAACATTCAGTACTTC; CDR3: CASSQVSGRVANIQYF
size: NA; V: TRBV6-5; J: TRBJ2-7; D: NA; length: 14; DNA: TGTGCCAGCAGTTACGGGGTAACAGGCTACGAGCAGTACTTC; CDR3: CASSYGVTGYEQYF
size: NA; V: TRBV10-2; J: TRBJ2-1; D: NA; length: 12; DNA: TGCGCCAGCAGAACGGTTTACAATGAGCAGTTCTTC; CDR3: CASRTVYNEQFF
size: NA; V: TRBV7-9; J: TRBJ1-4; D: TRBD1; length: 17; DNA: TGTGCCAGCAGCTCTGGACAGGGGCAGAGTGGAAATGAAAAACTGTTTTTT; CDR3: CASSSGQGQSGNEKLFF
size: NA; V: TRBV2; J: TRBJ2-7; D: TRBD1; length: 13; DNA: TGTGCCAGCAGACAGGGGGCAGGAAGGCCGCAGTACTTC; CDR3: CASRQGAGRPQYF
size: few; V: TRBV28; J: TRBJ2-3; D: TRBD2; length: 14; DNA: TGTGCCAGCAAAACGGGAGGGCAAGCAGATACGCAGTATTTT; CDR3: CASKTGGQADTQYF
size: NA; V: TRBV6-4; J: TRBJ2-3; D: NA; length: 11; DNA: TGTGCCAGCAGTGACACAGATACGCAGTATTTT; CDR3: CASSDTDTQYF
size: NA; V: TRBV6-5; J: TRBJ1-2; D: TRBD1; length: 15; DNA: TGTGCCAGCAGTTACGGGACAGGGAACAACTATGACTACACCTTC; CDR3: CASSYGTGNNYDYTF
size: NA; V: TRBV7-6; J: TRBJ2-5; D: NA; length: 13; DNA: TGTGCCAGCAGCTTAGCTCCGGGGGAGACCCAGTACTTC; CDR3: CASSLAPGETQYF
size: NA; V: TRBV28; J: TRBJ1-1; D: NA; length: 13; DNA: TGTGCCAGCAGTTTAGGTAGAAGGACTGAAGCTTTCTTT; CDR3: CASSLGRRTEAFF
size: NA; V: TRBV7-9; J: TRBJ2-7; D: TRBD2; length: 15; DNA: TGTGCCAGCAGCCAGGTCTTGACTAGCGGGAGTGGGCAGTACTTC; CDR3: CASSQVLTSGSGQYF
size: once; V: TRBV28; J: TRBJ2-5; D: TRBD1; length: 15; DNA: TGTGCCAGCAGTACCCGACAGGGGGCATTGGAGACCCAGTACTTC; CDR3: CASSTRQGALETQYF
size: NA; V: TRBV28; J: TRBJ1-1; D: NA; length: 13; DNA: TGTGCCAGCAGCCCCGGCCCGCGCACTGAAGCTTTCTTT; CDR3: CASSPGPRTEAFF
size: few; V: TRBV7-9; J: TRBJ2-1; D: NA; length: 13; DNA: TGTGCCAGCAGCCTATTGAGTGGTTATGAGCAGTTCTTC; CDR3: CASSLLSGYEQFF
size: NA; V: TRBV11-3; J: TRBJ2-1; D: TRBD1; length: 13; DNA: TGTGCCAGCAGCTCACGACAGGGTGGTGAGCAGTTCTTC; CDR3: CASSSRQGGEQFF
size: few; V: TRBV5-1; J: TRBJ1-5; D: TRBD1; length: 14; DNA: TGCGCCAGCAGCTTACAGGGGGAGGGACAGCCCCAGCATTTT; CDR3: CASSLQGEGQPQHF
size: NA; V: TRBV5-8; J: TRBJ2-7; D: NA; length: 11; DNA: TGTGCCAGCAGCTTGGTGAGCGAGCAGTACTTC; CDR3: CASSLVSEQYF